This TCR beta chain was documented in a study of OX40 agonist ivuxolimab in advanced cancers. Clones were read by immunoSEQ multiplex PCR, and TCRdb kept only the in-frame ones, dropping some. The sample holds about 58,000 clones, under 90% seen once. This clone was detected a few times. The ends were cut back, 6 bases at V and 0 bases at J, with 11 bases in the middle. Germline-derived CDR1 and CDR2 are SGHNT and YENEEA. This CDR3 spans 15 amino acids. This TCR derives from an adult with an advanced solid tumor such as melanoma, head and neck, liver or kidney cancer. The genes are TRBV11-3 and TRBJ2-2; D may be TRBD2 (5 bases). The sample here was CD4+ or CD8+ T cells sorted from blood, taken in a trial of the OX40 agonist ivuxolimab. The CDR3 nucleotides are TGTGCCAGCAGACCCACGGGAACGAACACCGGGGAGCTGTTTTTT. It is translated as CASRPTGTNTGELFF. Variable domain in full (rest from reference TRBV11-3 and TRBJ2-2): EAGVVQSPRYKIIEKKQPVAFWCNPISGHNTLYWYLQNLGQGPELLIRYENEEAVDDSQLPKDRFSAERLKGVDSTLKIQPAELGDSAVYLCASRPTGTNTGELFFGEGSRLTVL.